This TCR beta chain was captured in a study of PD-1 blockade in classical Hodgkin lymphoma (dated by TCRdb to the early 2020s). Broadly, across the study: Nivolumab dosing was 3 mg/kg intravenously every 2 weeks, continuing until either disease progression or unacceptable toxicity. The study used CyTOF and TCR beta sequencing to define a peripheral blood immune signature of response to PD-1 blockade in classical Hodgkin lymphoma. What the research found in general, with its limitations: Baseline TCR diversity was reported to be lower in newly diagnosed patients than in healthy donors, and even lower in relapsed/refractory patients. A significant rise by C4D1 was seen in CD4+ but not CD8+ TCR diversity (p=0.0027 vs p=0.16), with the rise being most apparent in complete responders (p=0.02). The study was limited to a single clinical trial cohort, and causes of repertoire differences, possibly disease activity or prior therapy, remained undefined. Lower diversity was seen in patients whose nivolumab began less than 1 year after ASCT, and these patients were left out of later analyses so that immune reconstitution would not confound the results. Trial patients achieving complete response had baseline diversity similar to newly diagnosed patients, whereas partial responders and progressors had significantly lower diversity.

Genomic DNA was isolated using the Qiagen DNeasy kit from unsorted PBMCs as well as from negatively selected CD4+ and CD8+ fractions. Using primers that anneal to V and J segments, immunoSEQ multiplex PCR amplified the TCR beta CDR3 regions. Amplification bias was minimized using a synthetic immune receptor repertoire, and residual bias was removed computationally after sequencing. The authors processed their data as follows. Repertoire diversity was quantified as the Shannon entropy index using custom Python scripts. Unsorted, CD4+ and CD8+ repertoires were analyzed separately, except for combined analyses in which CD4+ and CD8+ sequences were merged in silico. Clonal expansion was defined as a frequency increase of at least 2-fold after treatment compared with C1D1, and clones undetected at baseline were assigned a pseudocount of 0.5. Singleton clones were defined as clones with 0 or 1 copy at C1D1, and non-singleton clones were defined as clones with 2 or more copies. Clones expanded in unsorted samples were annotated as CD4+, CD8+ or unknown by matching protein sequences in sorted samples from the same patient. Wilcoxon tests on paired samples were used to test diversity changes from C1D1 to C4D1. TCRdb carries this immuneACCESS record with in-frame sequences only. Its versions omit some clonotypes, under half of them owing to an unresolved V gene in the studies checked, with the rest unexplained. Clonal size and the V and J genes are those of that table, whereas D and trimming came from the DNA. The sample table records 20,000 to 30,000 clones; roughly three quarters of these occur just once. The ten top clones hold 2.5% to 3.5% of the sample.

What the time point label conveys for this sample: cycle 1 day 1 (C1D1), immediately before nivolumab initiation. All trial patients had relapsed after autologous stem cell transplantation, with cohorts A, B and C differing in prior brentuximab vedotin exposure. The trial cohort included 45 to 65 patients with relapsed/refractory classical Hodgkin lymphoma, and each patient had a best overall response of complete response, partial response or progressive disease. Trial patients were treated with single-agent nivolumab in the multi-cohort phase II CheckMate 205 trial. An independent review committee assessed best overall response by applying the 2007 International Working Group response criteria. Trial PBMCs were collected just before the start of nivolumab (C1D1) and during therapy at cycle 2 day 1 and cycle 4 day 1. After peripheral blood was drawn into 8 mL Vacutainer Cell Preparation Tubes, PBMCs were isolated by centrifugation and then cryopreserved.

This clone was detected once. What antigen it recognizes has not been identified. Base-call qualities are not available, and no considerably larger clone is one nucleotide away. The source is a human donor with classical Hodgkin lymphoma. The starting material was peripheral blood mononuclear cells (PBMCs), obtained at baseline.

The bases read TGTGCCAGCAGCTCGACCGGGATCGATGAGCAGTTCTTC. It translates as CASSSTGIDEQFF. The chain was built from TRBV11-3 and TRBJ2-1; perhaps TRBD2 is the D gene, with 5 bases matching. The CDR3 covers 13 residues, taking in both the cysteine and the phenylalanine. The entry retains the CDR3 DNA only, 39 bases that are in frame from base 1. Deletion took 4 bases off V and 8 bases off J, with a span of 12 bases between the germline ends. CDR1 and CDR2 are read off the germline V gene as SGHNT and YENEEA. Reference TRBV11-3 and TRBJ2-1 genes cover what lies past the CDR3, so the full variable domain is EAGVVQSPRYKIIEKKQPVAFWCNPISGHNTLYWYLQNLGQGPELLIRYENEEAVDDSQLPKDRFSAERLKGVDSTLKIQPAELGDSAVYLCASSSTGIDEQFFGPGTRLTVL.